This passage covers 27 T cell receptor beta chains from one sample sequenced in a study of glioma-infiltrating T cells. TCR alpha and beta CDR3 regions were amplified from RNA using iRepertoire nested multiplex PCR. Each CDR3 protein gets one entry after TCRdb re-called the multiplex PCR reads with MiXCR. Of under 200,000 distinct CDR3 sequences listed, over 40% were seen once; the top ten hold around 4.9%. Material: glioma tissue, nonneoplastic brain tissue, or PBMCs (not recorded which). Receptor source: a human donor with low-grade glioma or glioblastoma, undergoing nonglioma brain surgery, or in good health (not recorded which).

V gene TRBV29-1 combines with J gene TRBJ2-7; no reliable D call. Looked up from germline, CDR1 is SQVTM and CDR2 is ANQGSEA. V shed 4 bases and J shed 0 bases, with 7 bases lying between them. The CDR3 runs 12 residues. DNA of the CDR3: TGCAGCGTTGCCTGGACCTCCTACGAGCAGTACTTC. As protein: CSVAWTSYEQYF.

This clonotype has just a few counts. The chain recombines TRBV19 with TRBJ1-5, with a tentative D call TRBD1 (5 bases). Germline CDR1 reads LNHDA; CDR2 reads SQIVND (reference sequence). CDR3 size: 16 residues. Trimming removed 6 bases from V and 1 base from J, with 16 bases in between. The CDR3, as DNA: TGTGCCAGTAGCCGAAGGGGATCCTCCAGCAATCAGCCCCAGCATTTT. This codes for CASSRRGSSSNQPQHF.

CDR3 sequence reads: CASSSKTPSGRSYEQYF. For the CDR3, the DNA is TGCGCCAGCAGCTCCAAGACCCCCAGCGGGAGGTCCTACGAGCAGTACTTC. The J gene is TRBJ2-7, the V gene TRBV5-1, with 9 positions matching TRBD2. Looked up from germline, CDR1 is SGHRS and CDR2 is YFSETQ. V was pared by 3 bases and J by 1 base, with 11 bases of the junction left unmatched. The CDR3 is 17 amino acids.

A word on this clonotype: Compared with germline, one end of the junction differs, possibly owing to a read error. The chain uses TRBV28 and TRBJ2-1; 9 bases map to TRBD2. This CDR3 spans 15 amino acids. Germline V gives CDR1 MDHEN, CDR2 SYDVKM. The CDR3 DNA reads as TGTGCCGGCAGTTTATCAACTAGCGGGTGGGATAAGCAGTTCTTC. Protein product: CAGSLSTSGWDKQFF.

CDR3 loop: CATSRDRGNEQFF. The CDR3 bases are TGTGCCACCAGCAGAGATCGGGGCAATGAGCAGTTCTTC. The chain joins TRBV15 to TRBJ2-1; D is perhaps TRBD2 (5 bases). Trimming stripped 0 bases from V and 6 bases from J, with 6 bases between. Germline CDR1 is LNHNV and CDR2 is YYDKDF (reference sequence). CDR3 length equals 13 residues.

This clonotype showed up just a few times. V usage is TRBV14 and J usage is TRBJ1-6; no clear D gene. CDR3 length: 15 residues. The germline V gene has CDR1 SGHDN and CDR2 FVKESK. V lost 1 base, J lost 9 bases, and 13 bases lay in between. CDR3 DNA sequence: TGTGCCAGCAGCCAAGCAAGGGAAATCGGTTCACCCCTCCACTTT. It codes for CASSQAREIGSPLHF.

The table lists this clonotype with a count of one. A single base separates this from a much larger clone, so it may be a read error. CDR3 in DNA: TGTGCCAGCAGTCCCAAGGGAATCAGGGAGACCCAGTACTTC. Protein sequence: CASSPKGIRETQYF. This chain connects TRBV12-3 or TRBV12-4 to TRBJ2-5; D gene ambiguous. This CDR3 contains 14 residues. Trimming took 5 bases from V and 5 from J, leaving 15 bases between them.

To note about this clonotype: A single base separates this from a much larger clone, so it may be a read error. The chain joins TRBV2 to TRBJ1-5; possibly TRBD1 for D (5 bases). Germline V CDR1 and CDR2: SNHLY, FYNNEI. The V end was cut by 4 bases, the J end by 10 bases, with 14 bases between. This CDR3 spans 13 amino acids. CDR3 nucleotide sequence: TGTGCCAGCAGTGGAACGGGGACTCAACCCCAGCATTTT. This sequence encodes CASSGTGTQPQHF.

Of note for this clonotype: A much larger clone differs by one base, so this may be a read error. The rearrangement joins TRBV6-1 to TRBJ2-4, with D tentatively TRBD2 (6 bases). The CDR3 contains 17 residues. CDR1 is MNHNS, CDR2 SASEGT, per germline. With 1 base removed from V and 4 bases from J, the gap between germline ends came to 17 bases. For the CDR3, the DNA is TGTGCCAGCAGTGAAGATCATAGGGAGGTTTTGAAAAACATTCAGTACTTC. Translating it yields CASSEDHREVLKNIQYF.

This clonotype was picked up many times. The chain employs TRBV7-2 and TRBJ2-2; 9 nucleotides match TRBD1. Trimming removed 2 bases from V and 4 bases from J; junction bases left unmatched: 2. The CDR3 has 15 amino acids. CDR1 is SGHTA and CDR2 is FQGNSA in the germline V gene. CDR3 in amino acids: CASSLWGQGTGELFF. CDR3 bases: TGTGCCAGCAGCTTATGGGGACAGGGCACCGGGGAGCTGTTTTTT.

The V and J genes are TRBV7-9 and TRBJ2-1; TRBD1 matches 9 bases. Per germline, CDR1 SEHNR and CDR2 FQNEAQ (reference sequence). This CDR3 is built from 17 residues. J gave up 0 bases and V 0 bases, and 3 bases lay outside the gene matches. The CDR3: CASSLATGGLSYNEQFF. The CDR3 region has the DNA TGTGCCAGCAGCTTAGCGACAGGGGGGCTCTCCTACAATGAGCAGTTCTTC.

This chain links TRBV6-1 with TRBJ2-1; D tentatively reads TRBD1 or TRBD2 (5 bases each). There are 16 residues in the CDR3. CDR1 is MNHNS, CDR2 SASEGT, per germline. The V end was cut by 6 bases, the J end by 4 bases, with 19 bases between. CDR3 in amino acids: CASSHRTRRTYNEQFF. In DNA form, the CDR3 reads TGTGCCAGCAGCCATCGCACTAGACGGACATACAATGAGCAGTTCTTC.

The chain has TRBV7-9 and TRBJ2-5; D is perhaps TRBD2 (6 bases). Germline V lookup: CDR1 SEHNR, CDR2 FQNEAQ (reference sequence). With 6 bases removed from V and 0 bases from J, the gap between germline ends came to 17 bases. This CDR3 has 16 amino acids. The chain's CDR3 is CASSLGGLLYQETQYF. The CDR3 bases are TGTGCCAGCAGTCTCGGGGGACTCCTGTACCAAGAGACCCAGTACTTC. The whole variable domain, remainder taken from reference TRBV7-9 and TRBJ2-5, is DTGVSQNPRHKITKRGQNVTFRCDPISEHNRLYWYRQTLGQGPEFLTYFQNEAQLEKSRLLSDRFSAERPKGSFSTLEIQRTEQGDSAMYLCASSLGGLLYQETQYFGPGTRLLVL.

Concerning this clonotype: The germline gene is not matched at one end of the junction; a read error may be the cause. The chain couples TRBV4-2 to TRBJ2-7; 9 positions agree with TRBD1. Germline assignment: CDR1 LGHNA and CDR2 YNFKEQ. The CDR3 covers 15 residues. The DNA for the CDR3 is TGTGCCAGCATCCAAGGGCCGGGACAGGGTTACGAGCAGTACTTC. This translates into CASIQGPGQGYEQYF.

Turning to this clonotype: Just one base apart from a much larger clone, this may be a read error. The CDR3 loop is CASSQTGNEQYF. The CDR3 bases are TGTGCCAGCAGCCAGACAGGCAATGAGCAGTACTTC. This chain links TRBV3-1 with TRBJ2-7; possibly TRBD1 for D (6 bases). Trimming removed 3 bases from V and 7 bases from J, with 10 bases in between. The germline V gene has CDR1 LGHDT and CDR2 YNNKEL (reference sequence). The CDR3 is 12 amino acids.

This clonotype appeared many times. J is TRBJ2-1 and V is TRBV2, with D hard to call. The V gene lost 2 bases and the J gene lost 5 bases, with 13 bases spanning the gap. This CDR3 has 15 amino acids. CDR1 and CDR2 (germline): SNHLY, FYNNEI. The CDR3: CASSERLGLDNEQFF. For the CDR3, the DNA is TGTGCCAGCAGTGAAAGATTGGGCCTTGACAATGAGCAGTTCTTC.

This clonotype occurred many times. V gene TRBV20-1 combines with J gene TRBJ2-7; TRBD1 matches at 11 bases. The CDR3 length is 12 residues. Germline V gene sequence: CDR1 DFQATT, CDR2 SNEGSKA (reference sequence). The V segment lost 5 bases and the J segment 6 bases; nucleotides outside the gene matches: 3. Here the CDR3 reads CSAVGTGGEQYF. The CDR3 DNA follows: TGCAGTGCTGTAGGGACAGGGGGCGAGCAGTACTTC.

The CDR3 is CATSDHARLAYNEQFF. In nucleotides, the CDR3 is TGTGCCACCAGTGACCATGCTCGACTAGCTTACAATGAGCAGTTCTTC. The chain uses TRBV24-1 and TRBJ2-1; 7 nucleotides align to TRBD2. Germline loops: CDR1 KGHDR, CDR2 SFDVKD. Germline trimming cut 4 bases from V and 4 bases from J; bases unmatched to any gene: 9. The CDR3 covers 16 residues.

A note on this clonotype: This clone may be a read error of a much larger clone one base away. The rearrangement uses TRBV20-1 and TRBJ1-1, with a tentative D call TRBD1 (5 bases). This CDR3 is 16 amino acids long. The germline V gene has CDR1 DFQATT and CDR2 SNEGSKA (reference sequence). V lost 3 bases, J lost 0 bases, and 17 bases lay in between. The CDR3 loop is CSARTRVRALNTEAFF. The DNA of the CDR3 is TGCAGTGCTAGGACGCGAGTCAGGGCTTTGAACACTGAAGCTTTCTTT.

This clonotype was counted between two and nine times. The J gene is TRBJ2-3, the V gene TRBV7-8; no firm D call. This CDR3 is built from 14 residues. V was clipped by 2 bases and J by 3 bases, with 9 bases between them. Germline V gene lookup returns CDR1 SGHVS and CDR2 FQNEAQ. For the CDR3, the DNA is TGTGCCAGCAGCTTATCCCCCACGACAGATACGCAGTATTTT. Its protein is CASSLSPTTDTQYF.

Comment on this clonotype: A much larger clone lies one base from this, so it may be a read error. The chain carries TRBV20-1 and TRBJ2-5; D gene ambiguous. Germline V gives CDR1 DFQATT, CDR2 SNEGSKA (reference sequence). The CDR3 contains 16 residues. Trimming took 5 bases from V and 3 from J, leaving 22 bases between them. DNA for the CDR3: TGCAGTGCTCCCCCCATTTCCGGACCTAGAAAAGAGACCCAGTACTTC. Protein sequence: CSAPPISGPRKETQYF.

This clonotype appeared many times. The CDR3 DNA is TGTGCCAGCAGTCTACCAGGGACGGGGACCTACGAGCAGTACTTC. Its translation: CASSLPGTGTYEQYF. The chain has TRBV28 and TRBJ2-7; D is tentatively TRBD1 or TRBD2 (5 bases each). With 5 bases removed from V and 2 bases from J, the gap between germline ends came to 16 bases. The germline V gene has CDR1 MDHEN and CDR2 SYDVKM. The CDR3 spans 15 residues.

This clonotype has ten or more counts. This chain joins TRBV28 and TRBJ2-3; maybe TRBD2 (6 bases). Deletions cut 8 bases from V and 2 bases from J, with 11 bases between. Looked up from germline, CDR1 is MDHEN and CDR2 is SYDVKM. The CDR3 has 13 amino acids. The CDR3 region has the DNA TGTGCCAGCGGGACGGACTACACAGATACGCAGTATTTT. Translated: CASGTDYTDTQYF. The full variable domain, its missing parts supplied by reference TRBV28 and TRBJ2-3, is DVKVTQSSRYLVKRTGEKVFLECVQDMDHENMFWYRQDPGLGLRLIYFSYDVKMKEKGDIPEGYSVSREKKERFSLILESASTNQTSMYLCASGTDYTDTQYFGPGTRLTVL.

Notes on this clonotype: This may be a read error: a much more frequent sequence differs by one nucleotide. The rearrangement uses TRBV20-1 and TRBJ1-2, with D maybe TRBD1 (5 bases). This CDR3 is 13 amino acids long. V was clipped by 3 bases and J by 0 bases, with 8 bases between them. Germline V gene sequence: CDR1 DFQATT, CDR2 SNEGSKA (reference sequence). CDR3 loop: CSASGTPNYGYTF. CDR3 DNA sequence: TGCAGTGCTAGTGGGACGCCTAACTATGGCTACACCTTC.

Many counts were recorded for this clonotype. V is TRBV2 and J is TRBJ2-3, with unresolved D. The germline CDR1 and CDR2 sequences are SNHLY and FYNNEI. V lost 3 bases and J lost 6, with 10 bases in between. This CDR3 is 13 amino acids long. The CDR3 spells CASSDGERDTQYF. The CDR3 nucleotides are TGTGCCAGCAGTGACGGCGAGAGGGATACGCAGTATTTT.

This clonotype has ten or more counts. This CDR3 is CSARTAYDNNSPLHF. In nucleotides, the CDR3 is TGCAGTGCTAGAACCGCCTATGACAATAATTCACCCCTCCACTTT. V gene TRBV20-1 combines with J gene TRBJ1-6; no definite D call. CDR1 is DFQATT and CDR2 is SNEGSKA in the germline V gene (reference sequence). This CDR3 region has 15 residues. V dropped 2 bases and J dropped 5 bases, with 13 bases sitting between them.

V usage is TRBV14 and J usage is TRBJ2-5, with 13 bases aligning to TRBD2. The J call may be mistaken, given a closer DNA end match to TRBJ2-7. The CDR3 length is 14 residues. From germline, CDR1 is SGHDN and CDR2 FVKESK. The CDR3 DNA reads as TGTGCCAGCAGCACTAGCGGGAGGGACTACGAGCAGTACTTC. It translates to CASSTSGRDYEQYF.